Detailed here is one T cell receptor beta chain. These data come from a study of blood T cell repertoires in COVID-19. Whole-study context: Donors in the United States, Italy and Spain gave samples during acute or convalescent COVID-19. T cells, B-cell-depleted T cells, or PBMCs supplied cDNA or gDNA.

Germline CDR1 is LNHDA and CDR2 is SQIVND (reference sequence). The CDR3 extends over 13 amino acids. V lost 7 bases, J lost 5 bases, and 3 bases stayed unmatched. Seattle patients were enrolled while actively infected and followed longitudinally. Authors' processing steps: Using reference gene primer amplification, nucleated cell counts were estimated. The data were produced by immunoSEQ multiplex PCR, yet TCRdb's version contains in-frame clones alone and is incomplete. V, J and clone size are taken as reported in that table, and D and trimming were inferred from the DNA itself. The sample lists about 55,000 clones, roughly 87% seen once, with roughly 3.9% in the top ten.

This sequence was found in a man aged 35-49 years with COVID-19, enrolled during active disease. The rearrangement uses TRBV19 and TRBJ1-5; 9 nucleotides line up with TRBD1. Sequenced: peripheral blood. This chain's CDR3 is CASNWDRDQPQHF. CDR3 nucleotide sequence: TGTGCCAGTAACTGGGACAGGGATCAGCCCCAGCATTTT.